This T cell receptor (beta chain) was sequenced in a study of blood T cell repertoires in COVID-19. The table came from immunoSEQ multiplex PCR; TCRdb's copy has only in-frame clones and leaves some out. The sample gives 49,000 or so clones, 80% to 90% of which show up once; roughly 7.4% is in the top ten. Germline V gene lookup returns CDR1 LGHNA and CDR2 YNFKEQ. Germline trimming cut 4 bases from V and 2 bases from J; bases unmatched to any gene: 12. This CDR3 has 18 amino acids. This TCR came from a man in his fifties with acute or convalescent COVID-19. V and J are TRBV4-2 and TRBJ2-7; 12 bases are shared with TRBD2. The material sequenced was peripheral blood. CDR3 nucleotide sequence: TGTGCCAGCAGCCTGACTAGCGGGGGCCCCTCCGAGACCTACGAGCAGTACTTC. This encodes CASSLTSGGPSETYEQYF.